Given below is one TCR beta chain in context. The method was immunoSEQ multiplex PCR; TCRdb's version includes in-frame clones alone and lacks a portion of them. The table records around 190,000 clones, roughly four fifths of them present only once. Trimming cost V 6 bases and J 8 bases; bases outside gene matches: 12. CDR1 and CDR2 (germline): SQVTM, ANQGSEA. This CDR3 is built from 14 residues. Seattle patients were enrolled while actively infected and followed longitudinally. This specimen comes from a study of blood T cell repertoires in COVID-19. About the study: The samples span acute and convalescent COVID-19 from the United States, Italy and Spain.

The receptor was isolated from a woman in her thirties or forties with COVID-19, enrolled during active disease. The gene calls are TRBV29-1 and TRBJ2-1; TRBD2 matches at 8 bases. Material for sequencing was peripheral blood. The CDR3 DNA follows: TGCAGCGTCGAACGGAGCGGGAGTAGGGATGAGCAGTTCTTC. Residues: CSVERSGSRDEQFF.